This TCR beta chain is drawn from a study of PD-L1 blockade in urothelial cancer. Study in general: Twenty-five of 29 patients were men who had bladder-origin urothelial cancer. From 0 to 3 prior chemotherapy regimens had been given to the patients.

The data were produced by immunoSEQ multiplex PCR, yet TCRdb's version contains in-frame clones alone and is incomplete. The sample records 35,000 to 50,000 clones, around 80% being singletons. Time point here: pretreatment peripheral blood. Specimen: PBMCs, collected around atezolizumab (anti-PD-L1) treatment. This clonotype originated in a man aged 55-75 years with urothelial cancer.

DNA of the CDR3: TGCGCCAGCAGCCAAGATCTGGGACTTCACTCCTACGAGCAGTACTTC. It encodes CASSQDLGLHSYEQYF. The chain combines TRBV4-3 with TRBJ2-7; D might be TRBD2 (6 bases). V lost 0 bases and J 0 bases, leaving 12 bases between the germline ends. Germline V gene sequence: CDR1 LGHNA, CDR2 YSLEER. The CDR3 runs 16 residues.